The 27 T cell receptor beta chains presented below share a single source sample, sequenced in a study of radiation and T cells in renal cell carcinoma. Here immunoSEQ multiplex PCR was the method, and the copy in TCRdb shows in-frame clones only, minus some. The table lists about 140,000 clones, around nine tenths of them singletons. Time point here: blood 4 weeks post-SBRT, at nephrectomy. The treatment here: 15 Gy SBRT to primary tumor, nephrectomy 4 weeks later. Material: blood, obtained from a patient whose treatment included radiotherapy and nephrectomy. Receptor source: a woman between 45 and 65 years old with renal cell carcinoma.

The gene calls are TRBV5-4 and TRBJ2-1; no firm D call. The ends were cut back, 3 bases at V and 4 bases at J, with 14 bases in the middle. Germline V gene sequence: CDR1 SGHNT, CDR2 YYREEE (reference sequence). The CDR3 consists of 15 residues. The CDR3: CASSSPDGEYNEQFF. CDR3 nucleotides: TGTGCCAGCAGCTCCCCAGACGGCGAGTACAATGAGCAGTTCTTC. Drawing the rest from reference TRBV5-4 and TRBJ2-1, the complete variable domain is ETGVTQSPTHLIKTRGQQVTLRCSSQSGHNTVSWYQQALGQGPQFIFQYYREEENGRGNFPPRFSGLQFPNYSSELNVNALELDDSALYLCASSSPDGEYNEQFFGPGTRLTVL.

The chain links TRBV7-2 to TRBJ2-7; D gene uncertain. The CDR3 totals 14 residues. V shed 5 bases and J shed 3 bases, with 14 bases lying between them. The germline CDR1 and CDR2 sequences are SGHTA and FQGNSA. Written as DNA, the CDR3 is TGTGCCAGCAGCCGCGCAGGCCTCCACTACGAGCAGTACTTC. It codes for CASSRAGLHYEQYF.

V is TRBV27 and J is TRBJ2-1, with a weak D call TRBD2 (6 bases). V gave up 4 bases and J gave up 9 bases, with 13 bases separating them. Germline CDR1 and CDR2: MNHEY and SMNVEV (reference sequence). The CDR3 spans 13 residues. This CDR3 reads CASSWTKFSEQFF. The CDR3 DNA is TGTGCCAGCAGTTGGACTAAATTTAGTGAGCAGTTCTTC.

This chain links TRBV7-2 with TRBJ2-1, with D tentatively TRBD2 (7 bases). V lost 1 base to trimming and J lost 8 bases, with 9 bases between them. The CDR3 consists of 13 residues. Germline CDR1 SGHTA, CDR2 FQGNSA. CDR3 in DNA: TGTGCCAGCAGCTTAGTAGGGGGGGATGAGCAGTTCTTC. It yields the protein CASSLVGGDEQFF.

This clone has a count of ten or more. The genes are TRBV6-4 and TRBJ2-1, with TRBD2 matching 8 bases. Germline V gene data show CDR1 as MRHNA and CDR2 as SNTAGT. The CDR3 covers 14 residues. The ends lost 8 bases at V and 6 bases at J; junction bases unmatched: 9. The CDR3 sequence is CASSPGGESNEQFF. For the CDR3, the DNA is TGTGCCAGCTCCCCCGGGGGGGAGAGCAATGAGCAGTTCTTC.

The chain couples TRBV7-2 to TRBJ2-7; TRBD1 matches 7 bases. The germline gives CDR1 SGHTA, CDR2 FQGNSA. The CDR3 length is 14 residues. V gave up 1 base and J gave up 6 bases; unmatched junction bases: 6. CDR3 protein: CASSLGRGKAEQYF. CDR3 DNA sequence: TGTGCCAGCAGCTTAGGCAGGGGGAAAGCCGAGCAGTACTTC.

V and J are TRBV7-9 and TRBJ2-2; D might be TRBD2 (6 bases). This CDR3 has 14 amino acids. Trimming took off 10 bases at V and 0 bases at J, with 12 bases between the two ends. Germline assignment: CDR1 SEHNR and CDR2 FQNEAQ (reference sequence). The CDR3 DNA sequence: TGTGCCATCGCGGGGCGGACGAACACCGGGGAGCTGTTTTTT. Translated, it gives CAIAGRTNTGELFF.

The chain joins TRBV7-9 to TRBJ1-2; D unclear. The germline V gene encodes CDR1 SEHNR and CDR2 FQNEAQ (reference sequence). V gave up 1 base and J gave up 5 bases, with 11 bases separating them. There are 14 residues in the CDR3. The CDR3 DNA reads as TGTGCCAGCAGCTTAGATTTAAGAGGTTATGGCTACACCTTC. This gives the protein CASSLDLRGYGYTF.

The rearrangement joins TRBV23-1 to TRBJ2-1; D is perhaps TRBD2 (6 bases). TRBV23-1 is placed among ORFs of uncertain function. There are 10 residues in the CDR3. The V end lost 11 bases, the J end lost 7 bases, and 9 bases lay between the germline ends. CDR3 sequence: CAGRENEQFF. The CDR3 DNA sequence: TGCGCCGGGCGGGAAAATGAGCAGTTCTTC.

This CDR3 reads CASSPSLIFGTEAFF. The CDR3 nucleotides are TGTGCCAGCAGCCCCAGTTTAATATTCGGGACTGAAGCTTTCTTT. V usage is TRBV28 and J usage is TRBJ1-1; D remains unclear. V shed 6 bases and J shed 5 bases, with 19 bases lying between them. The germline V gene has CDR1 MDHEN and CDR2 SYDVKM. The CDR3 contains 15 residues.

The V and J genes are TRBV5-5 and TRBJ1-6; D remains unclear. This CDR3 has 12 amino acids. V was trimmed by 0 bases and J by 14 bases, leaving 9 bases between them. The germline V gene encodes CDR1 SGHKS and CDR2 YYEKEE (reference sequence). The CDR3 DNA reads TGTGCCAGCAGCTTGGACGGCAAAACCCTCCACTTT. As protein: CASSLDGKTLHF.

This sequence joins TRBV7-9 and TRBJ1-4; 7 positions agree with TRBD1. CDR3 length equals 15 residues. Germline CDR1 SEHNR, CDR2 FQNEAQ (reference sequence). The V gene end was trimmed by 6 bases and the J gene end by 4 bases; junction bases not matched to a gene: 8. The CDR3 DNA follows: TGTGCCAGCAGGCCTAGGGGGCTTGGTAATGAAAAACTGTTTTTT. Protein: CASRPRGLGNEKLFF. Complete variable domain (other parts from reference TRBV7-9 and TRBJ1-4): DTGVSQNPRHKITKRGQNVTFRCDPISEHNRLYWYRQTLGQGPEFLTYFQNEAQLEKSRLLSDRFSAERPKGSFSTLEIQRTEQGDSAMYLCASRPRGLGNEKLFFGSGTQLSVL.

The chain uses TRBV9 and TRBJ2-1; possible D gene TRBD2, 6 bases. The CDR3 has 14 amino acids. Trimming removed 4 bases at V and 1 base at J, with 9 bases between. CDR1 is SGDLS, CDR2 YYNGEE, per germline. The CDR3 nucleotides read TGTGCCAGCAGCCTCCGGGGGTCCTACAATGAGCAGTTCTTC. It is translated as CASSLRGSYNEQFF.

The V gene is TRBV5-4, the J gene TRBJ1-2; no clear D gene. CDR3 size: 14 residues. V lost 0 bases and J 0 bases, leaving 6 bases between the germline ends. Germline V gene lookup returns CDR1 SGHNT and CDR2 YYREEE (reference sequence). The CDR3 region has the DNA TGTGCCAGCAGCTTGGAGAGGGCTAACTATGGCTACACCTTC. Residues: CASSLERANYGYTF.

J is TRBJ1-5 and V is TRBV7-8, with a weak D call TRBD1 (6 bases). Germline CDR1 reads SGHVS; CDR2 reads FQNEAQ. The CDR3 has 15 residues. The germline V and J ends were trimmed by 8 bases and 2 bases, with 16 bases remaining between them. CDR3 sequence reads: CASGGRGAGNQPQHF. In DNA form, the CDR3 reads TGTGCCAGCGGGGGGAGGGGGGCTGGCAATCAGCCCCAGCATTTT.

V is TRBV7-6 and J is TRBJ1-1, with D tentatively TRBD1 (5 bases). The V and J ends lost 1 base and 7 bases respectively, with 19 bases between them. This CDR3 has 16 residues. The V gene's germline CDR1 is SGHVS and CDR2 FNYEAQ. The CDR3: CASSLGIPGFVSEAFF. The CDR3 coding sequence is TGTGCCAGCAGCTTAGGCATTCCAGGGTTTGTAAGTGAAGCTTTCTTT.

Only one count was recorded for this clone. The chain joins TRBV5-8 to TRBJ1-2; D gene uncertain. V lost 3 bases and J 7 bases, leaving 19 bases between the germline ends. Germline CDR1 SGHTS, CDR2 YDEGEE. CDR3 length: 15 amino acids. The CDR3 sequence is CASSSNTYMTAGYTF. CDR3 in DNA: TGTGCCAGCAGCTCAAACACATACATGACGGCTGGCTACACCTTC. The full variable domain, in which reference TRBV5-8 and TRBJ1-2 provide the parts outside the CDR3, is EAGVTQSPTHLIKTRGQQATLRCSPISGHTSVYWYQQALGLGLQFLLWYDEGEERNRGNFPPRFSGRQFPNYSSELNVNALELEDSALYLCASSSNTYMTAGYTFGSGTRLTVV.

This chain uses TRBV7-6 with TRBJ1-1; D possibly corresponds to TRBD1 (6 bases). Trimming took 1 base from V and 5 from J, leaving 11 bases between them. CDR1 and CDR2 from the germline V gene are SGHVS and FNYEAQ. CDR3 length equals 14 residues. This CDR3 is CASSLGGRRTEAFF. The CDR3 region has the DNA TGTGCCAGCAGCTTAGGGGGGCGGAGGACTGAAGCTTTCTTT.

In this sample, this clone turned up a few times. The rearrangement links TRBV27 to TRBJ1-3; the D is unclear. In germline, CDR1 is MNHEY, CDR2 SMNVEV (reference sequence). This CDR3 comprises 14 residues. V lost 5 bases to trimming and J lost 4 bases, with 12 bases between them. CDR3 amino acids: CASSPGFSGNTIYF. In DNA form, the CDR3 reads TGTGCCAGCAGTCCCGGTTTCTCCGGAAACACCATATATTTT.

This sequence joins TRBV4-1 and TRBJ1-1; D may be TRBD1 (6 bases). Trimming removed 5 bases at V and 5 bases at J, with 12 bases between. Per the germline V gene, CDR1 is MGHRA and CDR2 is YSYEKL. The CDR3 is 13 residues long. The CDR3, as DNA: TGCGCCAGCAGCGATCAGGGGTGGACTGAAGCTTTCTTT. Encoded protein: CASSDQGWTEAFF.

The chain has TRBV6-6 and TRBJ1-5, with D tentatively TRBD1 (5 bases). Germline values: CDR1 MNHNY, CDR2 SVGAGI (reference sequence). The CDR3 extends over 16 amino acids. With 5 bases removed from V and 5 bases from J, the gap between germline ends came to 19 bases. CDR3 region: CASSPGTRRDHQPQHF. CDR3 coding DNA: TGTGCCAGCAGTCCCGGGACTCGTAGGGACCATCAGCCCCAGCATTTT.

This clone was recorded once. The rearrangement links TRBV28 to TRBJ1-4, with D tentatively TRBD1 (5 bases). The V end lost 6 bases, the J end lost 5 bases, and 22 bases lay between the germline ends. CDR3 length: 17 residues. Germline lookup yields CDR1 MDHEN and CDR2 SYDVKM. The CDR3 sequence is CASRMSGGEGQNEKLFF. For the CDR3, the DNA is TGTGCCAGCAGGATGAGTGGCGGGGAGGGGCAAAATGAAAAACTGTTTTTT.

The chain is built from TRBV6-6 and TRBJ2-7; 10 bases fit TRBD1. CDR1 and CDR2 from the germline V gene are MNHNY and SVGAGI (reference sequence). This CDR3 is built from 15 residues. V was pared by 4 bases and J by 2 bases, with 5 bases of the junction left unmatched. Written as DNA, the CDR3 is TGTGCCAGCAGTTTACCGGGACAGGGGACCTACGAGCAGTACTTC. This codes for CASSLPGQGTYEQYF.

V is TRBV28 and J is TRBJ2-3, with a weak D call TRBD1 (6 bases). In germline, CDR1 is MDHEN, CDR2 SYDVKM. The CDR3 totals 13 residues. Trimming stripped 10 bases from V and 0 bases from J, with 11 bases between. DNA for the CDR3: TGTGCCACCCTAGACAGGAGCACAGATACGCAGTATTTT. Its translation is CATLDRSTDTQYF.

The V call is TRBV18, the J call TRBJ1-1; possibly TRBD1 for D (6 bases). V shed 1 base and J shed 3 bases, with 12 bases lying between them. The CDR3 spans 15 residues. The germline V gene encodes CDR1 KGHSH and CDR2 LQKENI. CDR3 sequence reads: CASSPRRTGHTEAFF. CDR3 DNA sequence: TGTGCCAGCTCACCACGGAGAACAGGGCACACTGAAGCTTTCTTT.

The chain has TRBV4-3 and TRBJ2-7; D may correspond to TRBD1 or TRBD2 (5 bases each). The V end lost 1 base, the J end lost 5 bases, and 15 bases lay between the germline ends. The length of the CDR3 is 15 residues. CDR1 is LGHNA and CDR2 is YSLEER in the germline V gene. In DNA form, the CDR3 reads TGCGCCAGCAGCCAAGTCACGGTGGGGGAGAACGAGCAGTACTTC. This gives the protein CASSQVTVGENEQYF.

The V gene is TRBV15, the J gene TRBJ2-7, with TRBD1 matching over 11 bases. Trimming cost V 5 bases and J 3 bases; bases outside gene matches: 15. The length of the CDR3 is 18 residues. From germline, CDR1 is LNHNV and CDR2 YYDKDF (reference sequence). The CDR3 loop is CATSAVTGTGGRSYEQYF. The CDR3 nucleotides read TGTGCCACCAGCGCCGTAACCGGGACAGGGGGTCGGAGCTACGAGCAGTACTTC. The variable domain in full, completed from reference TRBV15 and TRBJ2-7, reads DAMVIQNPRYQVTQFGKPVTLSCSQTLNHNVMYWYQQKSSQAPKLLFHYYDKDFNNEADTPDNFQSRRPNTSFCFLDIRSPGLGDTAMYLCATSAVTGTGGRSYEQYFGPGTRLTVT.